A single sample gave rise to the 23 T cell receptor beta chains below, sequenced in a study of cytomegalovirus exposure and HLA in healthy donors. The table came from immunoSEQ multiplex PCR; TCRdb's copy has only in-frame clones and leaves some out. The sample records roughly 48,000 clones, about 88% being singletons. The sample comprised PBMCs. The source of these receptors is a woman in her twenties or thirties in good health and CMV-seronegative.

This clone was seen a handful of times. The chain couples TRBV4-1 to TRBJ2-2; D is possibly TRBD2 (5 bases). CDR1 and CDR2 (germline): MGHRA, YSYEKL. Trimming cost V 3 bases and J 8 bases, with 19 bases left between them. The CDR3 extends over 16 amino acids. CDR3 nucleotide sequence: TGCGCCAGCAGCCAGACCCGAACTAGTTTCCCTGGGGAGCTGTTTTTT. Residues: CASSQTRTSFPGELFF.

The chain recombines TRBV10-2 with TRBJ1-2; D uncertain. Germline V gene lookup returns CDR1 WSHSY and CDR2 SAAADI. There are 13 residues in the CDR3. The V gene lost 4 bases and the J gene lost 4 bases, with 10 bases spanning the gap. CDR3 residues: CASSVEVPYGYTF. CDR3 in DNA: TGCGCCAGCAGTGTTGAGGTCCCCTATGGCTACACCTTC.

In DNA, the CDR3 is TGTGCCAGTAGTATATTGGTTGCAGTTACCTCCTCTGGGGCCAACGTCCTGACTTTC. The encoded protein is CASSILVAVTSSGANVLTF. The chain uses TRBV19 and TRBJ2-6; D is unclear. V lost 2 bases and J lost 0, with 17 bases in between. Germline-derived CDR1 and CDR2 are LNHDA and SQIVND (reference sequence). The CDR3 loop spans 19 amino acids.

The chain combines TRBV29-1 with TRBJ1-2, with D possibly matching TRBD1 (5 bases). The CDR3 contains 15 residues. Trimming cost V 5 bases and J 0 bases, with 16 bases left between them. Looked up from germline, CDR1 is SQVTM and CDR2 is ANQGSEA. CDR3 sequence reads: CSVPRQILANYGYTF. The DNA for the CDR3 is TGCAGCGTTCCACGACAGATTCTGGCTAACTATGGCTACACCTTC.

The rearrangement links TRBV4-3 to TRBJ1-3; D possibly corresponds to TRBD1 (5 bases). Trimming took off 0 bases at V and 8 bases at J, with 20 bases between the two ends. Germline V gene sequence: CDR1 LGHNA, CDR2 YSLEER. The CDR3 extends over 17 amino acids. DNA of the CDR3: TGCGCCAGCAGCCAAGATCGGTTGGGGGGTTACCGGGACACCATATATTTT. It yields the protein CASSQDRLGGYRDTIYF.

This clone was detected only once. The chain has TRBV2 and TRBJ2-2, with D possibly TRBD2 on 6 matching bases. The CDR3 has 16 amino acids. The germline gives CDR1 SNHLY, CDR2 FYNNEI. Between the trimmed V and J ends, which lost 8 bases and 8 bases, there was a span of 24 bases. The CDR3 coding sequence is TGTGCCAGCTCCGAGGCGGCTAGCGATTTACAGGGGGAGCTGTTTTTT. This sequence encodes CASSEAASDLQGELFF.

The rearrangement links TRBV5-1 to TRBJ2-7, with D perhaps matching TRBD1 (6 bases). CDR1 is SGHRS and CDR2 is YFSETQ in the germline V gene. V lost 5 bases and J lost 2, with 11 bases in between. The CDR3 covers 13 residues. The CDR3 DNA reads as TGCGCCAGCAGGTTACAGGGTACCTACGAGCAGTACTTC. Residues: CASRLQGTYEQYF. The whole variable domain, filled in from reference TRBV5-1 and TRBJ2-7, reads KAGVTQTPRYLIKTRGQQVTLSCSPISGHRSVSWYQQTPGQGLQFLFEYFSETQRNKGNFPGRFSGRQFSNSRSEMNVSTLELGDSALYLCASRLQGTYEQYFGPGTRLTVT.

The J gene is TRBJ2-3, the V gene TRBV21-1; whether TRBD1, the table's D call, matches the DNA was not checked. TRBV21-1 is designated a pseudogene. This CDR3 spans 15 amino acids. The DNA of the CDR3 is TGTGCCAGCAGCAAATCGACAGACAGCACAGATACGCAGTATTTT. Translation: CASSKSTDSTDTQYF.

The chain employs TRBV18 and TRBJ2-7; the D gene is possibly TRBD1 (5 bases). The J call is doubtful: the DNA matches TRBJ2-5 better. Germline V CDR1 and CDR2: KGHSH, LQKENI. The CDR3 totals 12 residues. The CDR3 sequence: CASSPMGQTQYF. As DNA, the CDR3 is TGTGCCAGCTCACCTATGGGGCAGACCCAGTACTTC.

The rearrangement links TRBV6-1 to TRBJ2-2; 11 nucleotides line up with TRBD2. The CDR3 spans 17 residues. Germline loops: CDR1 MNHNS, CDR2 SASEGT. J lost 2 bases, V lost 4 bases, and 6 bases had no gene match. CDR3 nucleotides: TGTGCCAGCAGTGCCCAAGGGACTAGCGGCAACACCGGGGAGCTGTTTTTT. This sequence encodes CASSAQGTSGNTGELFF.

In its sample, this clone was seen a few times. The V call is TRBV6-1, the J call TRBJ2-1, with 7 bases aligning to TRBD1. Trimming removed 9 bases from V and 3 bases from J; junction bases left unmatched: 8. The CDR3 sequence is 14 residues long. Germline CDR1 and CDR2: MNHNS and SASEGT. In DNA, the CDR3 is TGTGCCAGTACGGGACAGCCCTACTACAATGAGCAGTTCTTC. It encodes CASTGQPYYNEQFF.

V is TRBV18 and J is TRBJ1-2, with D possibly matching TRBD1 (5 bases). CDR3 size: 14 residues. Germline loops: CDR1 KGHSH, CDR2 LQKENI. Trimming shortened V by 3 bases and J by 2 bases, and 10 bases separated the two germline ends. Here the CDR3 reads CASSPQGSNYGYTF. The CDR3 nucleotides read TGTGCCAGCTCACCTCAGGGATCCAACTATGGCTACACCTTC.

This rearrangement joins TRBV28 to TRBJ2-7; 12 bases agree with TRBD1. V lost 3 bases to trimming and J lost 5 bases; unmatched junction nucleotides: 8. The CDR3 covers 16 residues. The germline V gene encodes CDR1 MDHEN and CDR2 SYDVKM. The CDR3 is CASSLSGTGGVDEQYF. CDR3 sequence (DNA): TGTGCCAGCAGTTTGTCCGGGACAGGGGGCGTGGACGAGCAGTACTTC.

The chain links TRBV28 to TRBJ2-7; possible D gene TRBD2, 6 bases. V dropped 3 bases and J dropped 2 bases, with 11 bases sitting between them. This CDR3 spans 14 amino acids. Germline lookup yields CDR1 MDHEN and CDR2 SYDVKM. CDR3 nucleotides: TGTGCCAGCAGTTTCTACGGGGGTACCTACGAGCAGTACTTC. This encodes CASSFYGGTYEQYF.

This chain uses TRBV4-1 with TRBJ1-1; possibly TRBD1 for D (5 bases). CDR1 is MGHRA and CDR2 is YSYEKL in the germline V gene. V lost 1 base, J lost 3 bases, and 15 bases lay in between. This CDR3 has 16 residues. CDR3 loop: CASSQGVGRADTEAFF. The CDR3 DNA reads TGCGCCAGCAGCCAAGGGGTCGGCAGGGCGGACACTGAAGCTTTCTTT.

In its sample, this clone was seen once. V gene TRBV7-3 combines with J gene TRBJ2-2; D is unresolved. The CDR3 is made up of 13 amino acids. Trimming cost V 5 bases and J 1 base, with 5 bases left between them. Looked up from germline, CDR1 is SGHTA and CDR2 is FQGTGA. CDR3 DNA: TGTGCCAGCAGCCTCAGGAACACCGGGGAGCTGTTTTTT. It codes for CASSLRNTGELFF.

This rearrangement joins TRBV5-1 to TRBJ1-2; 9 bases are a match to TRBD1. CDR3 length: 15 amino acids. Germline loops: CDR1 SGHRS, CDR2 YFSETQ. V dropped 2 bases and J dropped 2; count of bases not matched to a gene: 4. DNA of the CDR3: TGCGCCAGCAGCTTCGTGACAGGGGGAAACTATGGCTACACCTTC. Residues: CASSFVTGGNYGYTF.

This clone was counted a single time. The gene calls are TRBV7-6 and TRBJ2-5; D possibly corresponds to TRBD1 (6 bases). CDR1 is SGHVS and CDR2 is FNYEAQ in the germline V gene. The ends were cut back, 7 bases at V and 2 bases at J, with 11 bases in the middle. This CDR3 region has 13 residues. The CDR3 is CASTPDRQETQYF. DNA for the CDR3: TGTGCCAGCACCCCGGACAGACAAGAGACCCAGTACTTC.

The chain links TRBV19 to TRBJ2-1, with TRBD1 identical over 8 bases. Per the germline V gene, CDR1 is LNHDA and CDR2 is SQIVND (reference sequence). The CDR3 is made up of 15 amino acids. The V segment lost 3 bases and the J segment 7 bases; nucleotides outside the gene matches: 8. For the CDR3, the DNA is TGTGCCAGTAGTATTCCCGGACAGGGTAAAAATGAGCAGTTCTTC. Translated: CASSIPGQGKNEQFF.

The rearrangement joins TRBV2 to TRBJ2-7; D gene uncertain. V lost 5 bases to trimming and J lost 3 bases, with 8 bases between them. This CDR3 is 12 amino acids long. Germline CDR1 SNHLY, CDR2 FYNNEI. The chain's CDR3 is CASSNRFYEQYF. CDR3 coding DNA: TGTGCCAGCAGTAACAGATTCTACGAGCAGTACTTC.

This clone occurred once. The V gene is TRBV5-5, the J gene TRBJ2-7; D gene uncertain. Trimming left V 0 bases short and J 1 base short, with 11 bases between. This CDR3 is built from 15 residues. The V gene's germline CDR1 is SGHKS and CDR2 YYEKEE (reference sequence). In DNA, the CDR3 is TGTGCCAGCAGCTTGGACCATAGTTGGTCCTACGAGCAGTACTTC. This encodes CASSLDHSWSYEQYF.

The rearrangement joins TRBV19 to TRBJ1-2, with 9 positions matching TRBD1. The CDR3 sequence is 15 residues long. From germline, CDR1 is LNHDA and CDR2 SQIVND (reference sequence). V lost 6 bases and J lost 5; bases outside the gene matches: 10. This CDR3 is CASRELQGAKYGYTF. The CDR3 DNA reads as TGTGCCAGTAGGGAATTACAGGGGGCAAAATATGGCTACACCTTC.

The chain links TRBV5-1 to TRBJ1-2; a weak D match, TRBD1 (6 bases). V dropped 4 bases and J dropped 0 bases, with 16 bases sitting between them. The CDR3 consists of 16 residues. Germline lookup yields CDR1 SGHRS and CDR2 YFSETQ. Here the CDR3 reads CASSPRGGRANYGYTF. The CDR3 coding sequence is TGCGCCAGCAGCCCGCGGGGGGGCAGGGCTAACTATGGCTACACCTTC.